Following are 7 T cell receptor beta chains from one sample sequenced in a study of long-term antiretroviral therapy in people with HIV. They ran version v3.0 of the immunoSEQ assay at survey level. This table comes from immunoSEQ multiplex PCR, and its TCRdb copy is limited to in-frame clones, with some not included. The table has some 31,000 clones, almost 95% seen once. The sample in question was unsorted PBMCs, obtained 7.3 to 7.5 years after starting antiretroviral therapy. The receptor source for this set is a man aged 50 or older with HIV.

This clone has more than one count but fewer than ten. V and J are TRBV5-5 and TRBJ2-2; 8 bases are shared with TRBD1. The CDR3 runs to 16 residues. CDR1 is SGHKS and CDR2 is YYEKEE in the germline V gene (reference sequence). The V gene end was trimmed by 2 bases and the J gene end by 1 base; junction bases not matched to a gene: 4. The CDR3 coding sequence is TGTGCCAGCAGCTTCCCGACAGGGGTGAACACCGGGGAGCTGTTTTTT. This gives the protein CASSFPTGVNTGELFF.

The chain links TRBV5-6 to TRBJ1-1; D unclear. V lost 0 bases and J 5 bases, leaving 11 bases between the germline ends. The CDR3 length is 14 residues. The germline V gene encodes CDR1 SGHDT and CDR2 YYEEEE. The CDR3 region has the DNA TGTGCCAGCAGCTTGGCCGGAAGGAGGACTGAAGCTTTCTTT. This sequence encodes CASSLAGRRTEAFF.

The chain is built from TRBV2 and TRBJ2-7, with 9 bases fitting TRBD2. Germline V gene lookup returns CDR1 SNHLY and CDR2 FYNNEI. This CDR3 has 13 residues. Trimming at V came to 5 bases and at J to 7 bases, leaving 6 bases not matched to a gene. CDR3 residues: CASSYLAGREQYF. As DNA, the CDR3 is TGTGCCAGCAGTTACCTAGCGGGGAGGGAGCAGTACTTC.

With respect to this clone: Within the sample, other DNA sequences also encode this same CDR3. J is TRBJ2-3 and V is TRBV5-1; D ambiguous. Trimming left V 0 bases short and J 6 bases short, with 5 bases between. The CDR3 length is 12 residues. Germline CDR1 and CDR2: SGHRS and YFSETQ. The CDR3 nucleotides read TGCGCCAGCAGCTTGGAAGGGGATACGCAGTATTTT. Residues: CASSLEGDTQYF.

The chain links TRBV30 to TRBJ2-7; TRBD1 might be the D (6 bases). V gave up 3 bases and J gave up 5 bases, with 14 bases separating them. The CDR3 sequence is 13 residues long. Per germline, CDR1 GTSNPN and CDR2 SVGIG (reference sequence). The CDR3: CAWRVQGWNEQYF. DNA for the CDR3: TGTGCCTGGAGGGTTCAGGGGTGGAACGAGCAGTACTTC.

This clone was seen only once. The chain is built from TRBV28 and TRBJ2-7; D might be TRBD1 (6 bases). The CDR3 length is 14 residues. Germline V gene data show CDR1 as MDHEN and CDR2 as SYDVKM. With 4 bases removed from V and 0 bases from J, the gap between germline ends came to 10 bases. CDR3 residues: CASSSSDSSYEQYF. Written as DNA, the CDR3 is TGTGCCAGCAGTTCATCGGACAGCTCCTACGAGCAGTACTTC. The complete variable domain, with remaining parts taken from reference TRBV28 and TRBJ2-7, reads DVKVTQSSRYLVKRTGEKVFLECVQDMDHENMFWYRQDPGLGLRLIYFSYDVKMKEKGDIPEGYSVSREKKERFSLILESASTNQTSMYLCASSSSDSSYEQYFGPGTRLTVT.

The chain links TRBV29-1 to TRBJ1-1; possibly TRBD1 for D (5 bases). V lost 5 bases and J lost 8, with 9 bases in between. CDR1 is SQVTM and CDR2 is ANQGSEA in the germline V gene. The CDR3 has 10 amino acids. The CDR3 spells CSVSGTEAFF. CDR3 bases: TGCAGCGTTTCCGGGACGGAAGCTTTCTTT.